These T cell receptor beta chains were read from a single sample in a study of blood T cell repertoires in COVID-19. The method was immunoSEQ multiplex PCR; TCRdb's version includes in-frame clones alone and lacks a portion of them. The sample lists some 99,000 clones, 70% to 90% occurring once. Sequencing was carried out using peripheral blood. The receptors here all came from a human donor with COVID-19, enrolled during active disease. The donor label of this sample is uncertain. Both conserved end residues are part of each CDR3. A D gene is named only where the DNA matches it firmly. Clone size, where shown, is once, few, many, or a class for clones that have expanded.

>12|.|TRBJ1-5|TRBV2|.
CASSASRQPQHF
TGTGCCAGCAGTGCCAGTCGTCAGCCCCAGCATTTT
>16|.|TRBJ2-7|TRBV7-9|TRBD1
CASSSRIDRGLEEQYF
TGTGCCAGCAGCAGCCGAATAGACAGGGGTCTCGAAGAGCAGTACTTC
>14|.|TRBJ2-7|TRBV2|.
CASTGYPPDYEQYF
TGTGCCAGCACCGGGTACCCACCCGACTACGAGCAGTACTTC
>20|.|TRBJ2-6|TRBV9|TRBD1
CASSSDGRTGGDSGANVLTF
TGTGCCAGCAGCTCGGACGGCCGGACAGGGGGCGACTCTGGGGCCAACGTCCTGACTTTC
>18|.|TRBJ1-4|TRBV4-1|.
CASSQDAADSPLGEKLFF
TGCGCCAGCAGCCAAGATGCGGCAGACTCCCCTTTGGGTGAAAAACTGTTTTTT
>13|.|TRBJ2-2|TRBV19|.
CASSAAEAGELFF
TGTGCCAGTAGTGCAGCGGAAGCCGGGGAGCTGTTTTTT
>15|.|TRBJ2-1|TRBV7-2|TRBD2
CASSLEASGYNEQFF
TGTGCCAGCAGCTTAGAGGCTAGCGGGTACAATGAGCAGTTCTTC
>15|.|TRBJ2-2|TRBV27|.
CASSLRGGGTGELFF
TGTGCCAGCAGTTTGCGGGGAGGGGGCACCGGGGAGCTGTTTTTT
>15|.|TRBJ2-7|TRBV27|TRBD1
CASSFGDRGAYEQYF
TGTGCCAGCAGTTTCGGGGACAGGGGTGCATACGAGCAGTACTTC
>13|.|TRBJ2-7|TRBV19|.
CASSMMRRGEQYF
TGTGCCAGTAGTATGATGAGGCGGGGCGAGCAGTACTTC
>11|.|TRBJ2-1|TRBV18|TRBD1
CASSRDREQFF
TGTGCCAGCTCACGGGACAGGGAGCAGTTCTTC
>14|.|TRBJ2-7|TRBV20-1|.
CSASRRGLGDEQYF
TGCAGTGCTAGTCGGAGGGGCCTGGGGGACGAGCAGTACTTC
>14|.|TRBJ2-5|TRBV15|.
CATSRDINQETQYF
TGTGCCACCAGCAGAGATATAAACCAAGAGACCCAGTACTTC
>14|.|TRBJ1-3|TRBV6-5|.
CASSQGHSGNTIYF
TGTGCCAGCAGCCAGGGGCACTCTGGAAACACCATATATTTT
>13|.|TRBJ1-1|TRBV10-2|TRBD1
CASSGDRDTEAFF
TGCGCCAGCAGTGGTGACAGGGACACTGAAGCTTTCTTT
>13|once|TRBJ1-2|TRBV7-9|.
CASSLGREDGYTF
TGTGCCAGCAGCCTCGGCAGGGAAGACGGCTACACCTTC
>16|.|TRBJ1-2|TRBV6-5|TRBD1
CASSFSGQDWGYGYTF
TGTGCCAGCAGTTTTTCGGGACAGGACTGGGGATATGGCTACACCTTC
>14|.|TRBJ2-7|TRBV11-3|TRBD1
CASSPRDSSYEQYF
TGTGCCAGCAGCCCTCGGGACAGCTCCTACGAGCAGTACTTC
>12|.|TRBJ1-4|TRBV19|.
CASQGRDEKLFF
TGTGCATCGCAGGGGCGGGATGAAAAACTGTTTTTT
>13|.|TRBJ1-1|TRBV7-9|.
CASSLSGGTEAFF
TGTGCCAGCAGCTTATCGGGAGGGACTGAAGCTTTCTTT
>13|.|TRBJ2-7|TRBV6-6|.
CASSWSQSYEQYF
TGTGCCAGCAGTTGGTCCCAGTCCTACGAGCAGTACTTC
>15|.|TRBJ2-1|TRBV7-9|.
CASSLRDTGEGEQFF
TGTGCCAGCAGCTTACGGGACACGGGGGAGGGTGAGCAGTTCTTC
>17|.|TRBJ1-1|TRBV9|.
CASSEGSGENMNTEAFF
TGTGCCAGCAGCGAGGGGTCGGGGGAGAACATGAACACTGAAGCTTTCTTT
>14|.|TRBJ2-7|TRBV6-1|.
CASSESGHPYEQYF
TGTGCCAGCAGTGAATCAGGGCACCCCTACGAGCAGTACTTC
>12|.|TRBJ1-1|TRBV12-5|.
CASGLISGAAFF
TGTGCTAGTGGTTTGATCTCAGGGGCAGCTTTCTTT
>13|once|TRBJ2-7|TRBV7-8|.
CASSFTRTVEQYF
TGTGCCAGCAGCTTCACTCGGACAGTCGAGCAGTACTTC
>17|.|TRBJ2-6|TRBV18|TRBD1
CASSPGTGGSGANVLTF
TGTGCCAGCTCACCTGGGACAGGGGGTTCTGGGGCCAACGTCCTGACTTTC
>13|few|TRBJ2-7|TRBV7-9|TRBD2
CASSLARSSGTYF
TGTGCCAGCAGCTTAGCGAGATCTAGCGGGACGTACTTC
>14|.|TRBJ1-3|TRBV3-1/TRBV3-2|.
CASSQEGADYTIYF
TGTGCCAGCAGCCAAGAAGGAGCGGACTACACCATATATTTT
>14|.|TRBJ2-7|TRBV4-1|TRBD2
CASSQVGEGSEQYF
TGCGCCAGCAGCCAAGTTGGGGAGGGCTCCGAGCAGTACTTC
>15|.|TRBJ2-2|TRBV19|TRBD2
CATKNGGVLTGELFF
TGTGCCACCAAGAACGGGGGGGTTCTGACCGGGGAGCTGTTTTTT
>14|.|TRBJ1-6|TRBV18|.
CASSPRQDNSPLHF
TGTGCCAGCTCACCAAGACAGGATAATTCACCCCTCCACTTT
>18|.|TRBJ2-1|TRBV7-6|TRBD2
CASSFRLAGGNFMDEQFF
TGTGCCAGCAGCTTTAGACTAGCGGGCGGTAACTTTATGGATGAGCAGTTCTTC
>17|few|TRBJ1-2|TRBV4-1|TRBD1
CASSQADRGREDYGYTF
TGCGCCAGCAGCCAAGCGGACAGGGGGCGAGAGGACTATGGCTACACCTTC
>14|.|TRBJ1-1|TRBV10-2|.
CASSVAGVDFEAFF
TGCGCCAGCAGTGTTGCAGGGGTCGATTTTGAAGCTTTCTTT
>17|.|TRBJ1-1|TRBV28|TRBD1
CASSAPGYGQGGSEAFF
TGTGCCAGCAGTGCACCGGGTTACGGCCAGGGGGGCTCTGAAGCTTTCTTT
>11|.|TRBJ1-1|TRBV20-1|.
CSARLGAEAFF
TGCAGTGCTAGATTGGGAGCTGAAGCTTTCTTT
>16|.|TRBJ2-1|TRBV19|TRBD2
CASSILAGDPYNEQFF
TGTGCCAGTAGTATTCTAGCGGGAGACCCCTACAATGAGCAGTTCTTC
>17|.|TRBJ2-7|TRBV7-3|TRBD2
CASSLRRAGGGNYEQYF
TGTGCCAGCAGCCTCCGAAGAGCGGGGGGCGGTAACTACGAGCAGTACTTC
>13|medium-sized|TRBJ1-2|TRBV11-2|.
CASSPLWGGGYTF
TGTGCCAGCAGCCCCCTATGGGGCGGTGGCTACACCTTC
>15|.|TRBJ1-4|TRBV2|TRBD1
CASSDSGQGNEKLFF
TGTGCCAGCAGTGATTCGGGACAGGGTAATGAAAAACTGTTTTTT
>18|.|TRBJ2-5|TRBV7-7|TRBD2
CASSQGLAGGNLQETQYF
TGTGCCAGCAGCCAAGGACTAGCGGGGGGTAACCTCCAAGAGACCCAGTACTTC